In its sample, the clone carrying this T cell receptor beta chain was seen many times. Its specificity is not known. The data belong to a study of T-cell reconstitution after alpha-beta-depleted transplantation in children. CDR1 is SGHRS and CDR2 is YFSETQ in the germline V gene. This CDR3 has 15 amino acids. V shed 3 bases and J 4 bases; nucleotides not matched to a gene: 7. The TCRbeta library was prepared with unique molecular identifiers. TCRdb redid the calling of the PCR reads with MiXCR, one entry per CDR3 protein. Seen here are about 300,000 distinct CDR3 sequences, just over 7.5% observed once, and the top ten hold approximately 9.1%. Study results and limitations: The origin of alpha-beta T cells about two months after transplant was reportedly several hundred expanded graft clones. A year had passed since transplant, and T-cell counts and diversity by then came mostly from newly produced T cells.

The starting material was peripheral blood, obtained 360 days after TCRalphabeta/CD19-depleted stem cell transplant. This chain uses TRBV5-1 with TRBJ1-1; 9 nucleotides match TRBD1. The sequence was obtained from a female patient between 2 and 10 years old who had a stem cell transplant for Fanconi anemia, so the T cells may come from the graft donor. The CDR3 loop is CASSSDRGQGTEAFF. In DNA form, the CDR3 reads TGCGCCAGCAGCTCGGACAGGGGTCAGGGCACTGAAGCTTTCTTT. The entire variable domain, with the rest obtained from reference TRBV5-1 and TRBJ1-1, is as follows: KAGVTQTPRYLIKTRGQQVTLSCSPISGHRSVSWYQQTPGQGLQFLFEYFSETQRNKGNFPGRFSGRQFSNSRSEMNVSTLELGDSALYLCASSSDRGQGTEAFFGQGTRLTVV.